Below, 25 T cell receptor beta chains from the same sample are listed, as sequenced in a study of somatic mutations in cytotoxic T cells in rheumatoid arthritis. TCRdb's table, derived via immunoSEQ multiplex PCR, lists solely in-frame clones and lacks some. The table records about 30,000 clones, approximately 85% of them present only once. The source material was CD8+ T cells sorted from blood. Receptor source: an adult with rheumatoid arthritis.

The chain carries TRBV9 and TRBJ2-3; D is ambiguous. The CDR3 consists of 16 residues. V gave up 3 bases and J gave up 0 bases, with 14 bases separating them. CDR1 and CDR2 from the germline V gene are SGDLS and YYNGEE. The CDR3 sequence is CASSAETRASTDTQYF. CDR3 bases: TGTGCCAGCAGCGCGGAGACTCGTGCTAGCACAGATACGCAGTATTTT.

As DNA, the CDR3 is TGTGCCAGTAGTATATTTCGGGGTTTGAACACTGAAGCTTTCTTT. Translated: CASSIFRGLNTEAFF. The chain couples TRBV19 to TRBJ1-1; D not resolved. The CDR3 consists of 15 residues. Per the germline V gene, CDR1 is LNHDA and CDR2 is SQIVND (reference sequence). V lost 2 bases to trimming and J lost 0 bases, with 10 bases between them. Complete variable domain (other parts from reference TRBV19 and TRBJ1-1): DGGITQSPKYLFRKEGQNVTLSCEQNLNHDAMYWYRQDPGQGLRLIYYSQIVNDFQKGDIAEGYSVSREKKESFPLTVTSAQKNPTAFYLCASSIFRGLNTEAFFGQGTRLTVV.

This chain links TRBV4-2 with TRBJ1-5, with a weak D call TRBD1 (5 bases). Trimming removed 1 base from V and 4 bases from J, with 14 bases in between. The CDR3 spans 16 residues. Germline V CDR1 and CDR2: LGHNA, YNFKEQ. The CDR3 spells CASSQGDGRQNQPQHF. DNA for the CDR3: TGTGCCAGCAGCCAAGGGGACGGACGGCAAAATCAGCCCCAGCATTTT.

This sequence joins TRBV9 and TRBJ2-1; 7 nucleotides align to TRBD2. Germline V gene data show CDR1 as SGDLS and CDR2 as YYNGEE. The CDR3 length is 15 residues. Losses at the gene ends were 3 bases for V and 2 bases for J; bases not matched to a gene: 5. As DNA, the CDR3 is TGTGCCAGCAGCGGGCGGGAGTTAGCCTACAATGAGCAGTTCTTC. It specifies CASSGRELAYNEQFF. Drawing the rest from reference TRBV9 and TRBJ2-1, the complete variable domain is DSGVTQTPKHLITATGQRVTLRCSPRSGDLSVYWYQQSLDQGLQFLIQYYNGEERAKGNILERFSAQQFPDLHSELNLSSLELGDSALYFCASSGRELAYNEQFFGPGTRLTVL.

The chain joins TRBV6-5 to TRBJ1-5; 8 bases fit TRBD1. The CDR3 sequence is 13 residues long. Germline lookup yields CDR1 MNHEY and CDR2 SVGAGI. V lost 9 bases and J lost 4; bases outside the gene matches: 5. The CDR3 protein is CASRTGTNQPQHF. The CDR3 bases are TGTGCCAGTCGGACAGGGACAAATCAGCCCCAGCATTTT.

The J gene is TRBJ1-5, the V gene TRBV5-8; D is unresolved. This CDR3 spans 15 amino acids. Germline-derived CDR1 and CDR2 are SGHTS and YDEGEE. Trimming took off 2 bases at V and 3 bases at J, with 12 bases between the two ends. CDR3 residues: CASSFLYTNNQPQHF. The CDR3 DNA follows: TGTGCCAGCAGCTTCCTATACACCAACAATCAGCCCCAGCATTTT.

This chain joins TRBV7-9 and TRBJ2-7; TRBD2 matches at 8 bases. V lost 6 bases to trimming and J lost 2 bases; unmatched junction nucleotides: 9. CDR3 length: 15 residues. Per the germline V gene, CDR1 is SEHNR and CDR2 is FQNEAQ (reference sequence). The CDR3 nucleotides are TGTGCCAGCAGACCGAGCGGGAGCTTCCCCTACGAGCAGTACTTC. Translation gives CASRPSGSFPYEQYF. The complete variable domain, with remaining parts taken from reference TRBV7-9 and TRBJ2-7, reads DTGVSQNPRHKITKRGQNVTFRCDPISEHNRLYWYRQTLGQGPEFLTYFQNEAQLEKSRLLSDRFSAERPKGSFSTLEIQRTEQGDSAMYLCASRPSGSFPYEQYFGPGTRLTVT.

A note on this clone: The junction departs from the called germline gene at one end, perhaps through a read error. This chain connects TRBV19 to TRBJ2-1, with 9 bases that match TRBD1. CDR1 and CDR2 (germline): LNHDA, SQIVND (reference sequence). The CDR3 runs to 13 residues. The CDR3, as DNA: TGTGCCAGTAGGAGCCCCCGGGACAGGGCCGGCGTCTTC. Residues: CASRSPRDRAGVF.

The CDR3 bases are TGTGCCAGCAGCTTAGAGGGCGGAGCCTACGAGCAGTACTTC. This gives the protein CASSLEGGAYEQYF. The rearrangement links TRBV11-3 to TRBJ2-7; D unresolved. Germline V gene sequence: CDR1 SGHNT, CDR2 YENEEA. The CDR3 runs 14 residues. Trimming left V 0 bases short and J 2 bases short, with 8 bases between. Full variable domain (remainder filled in from reference TRBV11-3 and TRBJ2-7): EAGVVQSPRYKIIEKKQPVAFWCNPISGHNTLYWYLQNLGQGPELLIRYENEEAVDDSQLPKDRFSAERLKGVDSTLKIQPAELGDSAVYLCASSLEGGAYEQYFGPGTRLTVT.

This chain joins TRBV28 and TRBJ2-1; D is possibly TRBD2 (5 bases). The CDR3 extends over 14 amino acids. Germline V lookup: CDR1 MDHEN, CDR2 SYDVKM. Trimming removed 5 bases from V and 6 bases from J, with 14 bases in between. The CDR3 nucleotides read TGTGCCAGCAGTCCCGGCGGGCTGGGCAATGAGCAGTTCTTC. This gives the protein CASSPGGLGNEQFF.

This chain connects TRBV5-1 to TRBJ2-3; TRBD2 agrees at 9 bases. Germline trimming cut 2 bases from V and 2 bases from J; bases unmatched to any gene: 6. The CDR3 extends over 16 amino acids. Looked up from germline, CDR1 is SGHRS and CDR2 is YFSETQ. CDR3: CASSLSSGAYTDTQYF. Here the CDR3 DNA reads TGCGCCAGCAGCTTATCTAGCGGGGCATACACAGATACGCAGTATTTT.

This chain links TRBV25-1 with TRBJ1-5; D ambiguous. V shed 3 bases and J shed 2 bases, with 5 bases lying between them. CDR3 length equals 13 residues. Germline V gene data show CDR1 as MGHDK and CDR2 as SYGVNS. The CDR3: CASSEGGNQPQHF. CDR3 DNA: TGTGCCAGCAGTGAGGGCGGCAATCAGCCCCAGCATTTT.

There are a few counts of this clone. The V gene is TRBV19, the J gene TRBJ1-1, with unresolved D. V lost 8 bases, J lost 1 base, and 8 bases lay in between. This CDR3 is 12 amino acids long. Germline lookup yields CDR1 LNHDA and CDR2 SQIVND (reference sequence). The CDR3 here is CASYEWNTEAFF. Here the CDR3 DNA reads TGTGCCAGTTACGAGTGGAACACTGAAGCTTTCTTT.

The rearrangement links TRBV9 to TRBJ2-2, with D perhaps matching TRBD2 (5 bases). The length of the CDR3 is 15 residues. Per the germline V gene, CDR1 is SGDLS and CDR2 is YYNGEE. Between the trimmed V and J ends, which lost 0 bases and 7 bases, there was a span of 13 bases. The CDR3 DNA follows: TGTGCCAGCAGCGTAGTGGACTCAGGATACGGGGAGCTGTTTTTT. Encoded protein: CASSVVDSGYGELFF.

The CDR3 loop reads CAINRQGLNTEAFF. The CDR3 DNA reads TGTGCCATCAACCGACAGGGCTTGAACACTGAAGCTTTCTTT. The chain uses TRBV10-3 and TRBJ1-1; the match to TRBD1 covers 7 bases. Germline-derived CDR1 and CDR2 are ENHRY and SYGVKD. Losses at the gene ends were 7 bases for V and 0 bases for J; bases not matched to a gene: 5. This CDR3 is 14 amino acids long.

The CDR3 nucleotides are TGTGCCAGCAGCTGGAGAGACAGGGGTATGGATGAAAAACTGTTTTTT. It specifies CASSWRDRGMDEKLFF. This chain links TRBV7-9 with TRBJ1-4, with 8 positions matching TRBD1. CDR3 size: 16 residues. The V gene end was trimmed by 4 bases and the J gene end by 6 bases; junction bases not matched to a gene: 10. CDR1 is SEHNR and CDR2 is FQNEAQ in the germline V gene (reference sequence).

V is TRBV4-3 and J is TRBJ1-2; a possible D gene is TRBD1 (5 bases). The CDR3 has 14 residues. Per the germline V gene, CDR1 is LGHNA and CDR2 is YSLEER. The V end lost 0 bases, the J end lost 4 bases, and 9 bases lay between the germline ends. CDR3 DNA sequence: TGCGCCAGCAGCCAAGATTCGGACATCTATGGCTACACCTTC. It specifies CASSQDSDIYGYTF.

This clone was recorded only once. V is TRBV10-1 and J is TRBJ2-1, with 13 bases fitting TRBD2. The CDR3 length is 18 residues. V shed 3 bases and J 2 bases; nucleotides not matched to a gene: 7. In germline, CDR1 is WNHNN, CDR2 SYGVQD (reference sequence). The CDR3 DNA is TGCGCCAGCAGTGAAGAGCGACTAGCGGGAGGAGCCTACAATGAGCAGTTCTTC. Translating gives CASSEERLAGGAYNEQFF.

The chain has TRBV19 and TRBJ2-7; D might be TRBD2 (6 bases). In germline, CDR1 is LNHDA, CDR2 SQIVND (reference sequence). Trimming left V 3 bases short and J 0 bases short, with 9 bases between. The CDR3 covers 14 residues. In nucleotides, the CDR3 is TGTGCCAGTAGTATGAGCGGGCCCTCCTACGAGCAGTACTTC. Amino acid sequence: CASSMSGPSYEQYF.

The rearrangement links TRBV4-3 to TRBJ2-1; 10 bases fit TRBD2. V gave up 0 bases and J gave up 13 bases; unmatched junction bases: 12. The length of the CDR3 is 16 residues. The germline V gene encodes CDR1 LGHNA and CDR2 YSLEER. Here the CDR3 reads CASSQDIRSGGAEQFF. CDR3 sequence (DNA): TGCGCCAGCAGCCAAGATATTCGAAGCGGGGGGGCGGAACAGTTCTTC.

This clone showed up just once. Distinct nucleotide sequences in the sample also encode this CDR3. CDR3 nucleotides: TGTGCCAGCAGTTTCGGGGGGGCCTCTTACAATGAGCAGTTCTTC. It codes for CASSFGGASYNEQFF. The chain recombines TRBV27 with TRBJ2-1; 8 bases agree with TRBD2. The CDR3 is 15 amino acids. CDR1 MNHEY and CDR2 SMNVEV come from the germline V gene (reference sequence). V lost 3 bases to trimming and J lost 4 bases; unmatched junction nucleotides: 5.

J is TRBJ2-7 and V is TRBV11-1, with 7 bases aligning to TRBD2. V was pared by 5 bases and J by 2 bases, with 12 bases of the junction left unmatched. The germline gives CDR1 SGHAT, CDR2 FQDESV (reference sequence). The length of the CDR3 is 16 residues. Written as DNA, the CDR3 is TGTGCCAGCAGCATTGGGTGGGGGGGAAGAACCTACGAGCAGTACTTC. As protein: CASSIGWGGRTYEQYF.

This clone was picked up one time. The chain links TRBV19 to TRBJ2-7, with 7 nucleotides matching TRBD1. This CDR3 spans 14 amino acids. V lost 5 bases to trimming and J lost 7 bases; unmatched junction nucleotides: 11. Per germline, CDR1 LNHDA and CDR2 SQIVND (reference sequence). The CDR3 is CASSPTGPTGEQYF. CDR3 bases: TGTGCCAGTAGTCCGACAGGGCCAACGGGGGAGCAGTACTTC. Full variable domain (rest looked up from reference TRBV19 and TRBJ2-7): DGGITQSPKYLFRKEGQNVTLSCEQNLNHDAMYWYRQDPGQGLRLIYYSQIVNDFQKGDIAEGYSVSREKKESFPLTVTSAQKNPTAFYLCASSPTGPTGEQYFGPGTRLTVT.

The V and J genes are TRBV6-1 and TRBJ2-7, with D perhaps matching TRBD1 or TRBD2 (5 bases each). Trimming pared 2 bases from V and 0 bases from J, leaving 14 bases between. The germline V gene has CDR1 MNHNS and CDR2 SASEGT. The CDR3 totals 16 residues. The CDR3 DNA follows: TGTGCCAGCAGTGAAATCGGGACGTCGAGCTCCTACGAGCAGTACTTC. The encoded protein is CASSEIGTSSSYEQYF.

In its sample, this clone was seen a few times. The chain links TRBV6-4 to TRBJ2-1; 7 nucleotides agree with TRBD2. In germline, CDR1 is MRHNA, CDR2 SNTAGT. The CDR3 loop spans 16 amino acids. The ends lost 0 bases at V and 4 bases at J; junction bases unmatched: 6. The CDR3 loop reads CASSDSPSGGYNEQFF. CDR3 DNA sequence: TGTGCCAGCAGTGACTCCCCTAGCGGAGGTTACAATGAGCAGTTCTTC.